This section outlines one TCR beta chain sequence together with its context. It has no known antigen specificity. No base quality information exists; no much larger clone differs at one position. The immunoSEQ Assay, a bias-controlled multiplex PCR, was used to amplify TCRbeta CDR3 regions from genomic DNA. The source study handled its data this way. The number of nucleated cells in each sample was estimated by amplification of reference gene primers within the assay. Sequence reads were collapsed and filtered to measure the absolute abundance of every unique TCRbeta CDR3 rearrangement. For each sample, productive Simpson clonality was calculated as the square root of Simpson's diversity index over productive rearrangements. This immuneACCESS table, as held by TCRdb, lists in-frame sequences with V and J called but not all clones. Of the missing ones, under half trace to an unresolved V gene in checked studies; the others have no known cause. For V, J and clone size, that table is used; D and trimming come from the DNA. Within this sample are about 190,000 clones, with approximately 90% of them counted one time only. The leading ten clones occupy around 6.6% of the sample.

Including the terminal cysteine and phenylalanine, the CDR3 comprises 14 residues. Only CDR3 DNA is held: 42 bases, read in frame from base 1. Looking up the germline V gene yields CDR1 SGHVS and CDR2 FQNEAQ. V was cut back by 6 bases and J by 2 bases, leaving a gap of 13 bases between them. This entry is derived from a study of blood T cell repertoires in COVID-19 (dated by TCRdb to about 2020). As for the study more broadly: The collaborator samples originated in the United States, Italy and Spain and spanned the acute and convalescent phases of COVID-19. The material from the prospective study consisted of cDNA or gDNA derived from T cells, B-cell-depleted T cells, or PBMCs. Subjects who had been exposed to COVID-19, were actively infected with it, or had recovered from it provided the deeply sampled blood TCRbeta repertoires that made up the dataset. The repertoires were released in a freely available public database intended as a resource for research on the immune response to SARS-CoV-2. Samples came from the ongoing ImmuneRACE study (first 160 participants) plus 1,254 subjects from 6 global collaborators. Nearly every sample came with metadata listing a de-identified subject ID, COVID-19 status, age in years and sex. Where HLA class I and class II types were available, the types were taken from metadata supplied by the sample provider, not from assay-based typing.

Samples from volunteer blood donors who had recovered from COVID-19 were contributed by a second Seattle source. Each collaborating institution followed its own protocols to collect whole blood in K2EDTA tubes. For TCRbeta analysis, collaborators shipped samples as frozen whole blood, isolated PBMCs, or DNA extracted from either of those sample types. Results the study describes overall, beyond this receptor: How much clinical and demographic metadata was included differed by source and by participant, and the metadata was provided uncurated.

Recombination connected TRBV7-8 to TRBJ1-1; TRBD1 is a possible D gene, resting on 5 matching bases. Sequences were obtained from peripheral blood. The sequence was obtained from a middle-aged woman who had recovered from COVID-19. The sequence in DNA is TGTGCCAGCAGGACCGACAGATTTAACACTGAAGCTTTCTTT. Its protein reads: CASRTDRFNTEAFF.